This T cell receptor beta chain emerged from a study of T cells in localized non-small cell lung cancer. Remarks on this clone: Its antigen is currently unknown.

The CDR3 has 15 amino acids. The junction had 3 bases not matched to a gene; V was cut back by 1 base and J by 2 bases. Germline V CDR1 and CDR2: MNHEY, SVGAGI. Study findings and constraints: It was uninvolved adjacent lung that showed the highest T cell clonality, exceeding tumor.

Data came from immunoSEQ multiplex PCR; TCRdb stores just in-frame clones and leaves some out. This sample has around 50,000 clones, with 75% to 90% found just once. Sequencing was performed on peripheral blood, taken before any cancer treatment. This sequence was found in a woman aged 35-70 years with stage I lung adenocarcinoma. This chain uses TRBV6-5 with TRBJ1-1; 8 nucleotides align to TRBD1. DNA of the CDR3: TGTGCCAGCAGTTACTGGGGACAGGTAAACACTGAAGCTTTCTTT. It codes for CASSYWGQVNTEAFF.